A selection of T cell receptor beta chains follows, all from one sample in a study of OX40 agonist ivuxolimab in advanced cancers. Clones were read by immunoSEQ multiplex PCR, and TCRdb kept only the in-frame ones, dropping some. In the table there are 20,000 to 25,000 clones, 65% to 90% of which are singletons. The sequencing here drew on CD4+ or CD8+ T cells sorted from blood, taken in a trial of the OX40 agonist ivuxolimab. Every receptor here comes from an adult with an advanced solid tumor such as melanoma, head and neck, liver or kidney cancer. The conserved cysteine and the conserved F or W are not part of the CDR3 here. The size field is filled for only some rows; it gives once, few, many or a size class.

clone size: NA
J gene: TRBJ1-1
V gene: TRBV13
CDR3 protein: ASSLTRDSGEAF

clone size: medium-sized
J gene: TRBJ2-7
V gene: TRBV30
CDR3 protein: AWSSGRVYEQY

clone size: NA
J gene: TRBJ2-6
V gene: TRBV7-9
CDR3 protein: ASSFGTANVLT

clone size: NA
J gene: TRBJ2-3
V gene: TRBV19
CDR3 protein: ASSIVHADTQY

clone size: NA
J gene: TRBJ2-1
V gene: TRBV7-6
CDR3 protein: ASSLSGSSYNEQF

clone size: NA
J gene: TRBJ1-5
V gene: TRBV7-9
CDR3 protein: ASSLDNQPQH

clone size: few
J gene: TRBJ2-3
V gene: TRBV14
CDR3 protein: ASSPIGGTITDTQY

clone size: NA
J gene: TRBJ2-1
V gene: TRBV7-3
CDR3 protein: ASRLNENNEQF

clone size: few
J gene: TRBJ2-1
V gene: TRBV7-9
CDR3 protein: ASSFWANEQF

clone size: NA
J gene: TRBJ2-7
V gene: TRBV9
CDR3 protein: ASSVGPGTSGTNEQY

clone size: NA
J gene: TRBJ2-1
V gene: TRBV27
CDR3 protein: ASSLSGTTLNEQF

clone size: NA
J gene: TRBJ2-1
V gene: TRBV5-5
CDR3 protein: ASRGGWTSYNEQF

clone size: NA
J gene: TRBJ1-1
V gene: TRBV7-3
CDR3 protein: ASSLIGGATEAF

clone size: NA
J gene: TRBJ2-1
V gene: TRBV19
CDR3 protein: ASSMTSGASFYNEQF

clone size: few
J gene: TRBJ2-5
V gene: TRBV7-9
CDR3 protein: ASSLTTDQETQY

clone size: once
J gene: TRBJ1-2
V gene: TRBV7-9
CDR3 protein: ASSLGGTGAKWGYT

clone size: NA
J gene: TRBJ1-1
V gene: TRBV29-1
CDR3 protein: SVEEWDRGWDTEAF

clone size: NA
J gene: TRBJ2-7
V gene: TRBV12-5
CDR3 protein: ASGLVVGYSPYEQY

clone size: NA
J gene: TRBJ2-1
V gene: TRBV6-4
CDR3 protein: ASSDGTSGYNEQF

clone size: NA
J gene: TRBJ2-7
V gene: TRBV7-9
CDR3 protein: ASSLFQGGTYEQY

clone size: NA
J gene: TRBJ2-5
V gene: TRBV4-1
CDR3 protein: ASSQETGVGETQY

clone size: once
J gene: TRBJ2-1
V gene: TRBV6-5
CDR3 protein: ASSPQGIEQF

clone size: NA
J gene: TRBJ2-7
V gene: TRBV19
CDR3 protein: ASSIGTGPYEQY

clone size: NA
J gene: TRBJ2-1
V gene: TRBV13
CDR3 protein: ASSLRVTHFNEQF

clone size: few
J gene: TRBJ1-5
V gene: TRBV28
CDR3 protein: ASREGFGQPQH

clone size: once
J gene: TRBJ2-5
V gene: TRBV5-4
CDR3 protein: ASSYYPSGETQY

clone size: NA
J gene: TRBJ2-1
V gene: TRBV4-1
CDR3 protein: ASSQDSTTEQF

clone size: once
J gene: TRBJ2-5
V gene: TRBV28
CDR3 protein: ASSPSETQY

clone size: NA
J gene: TRBJ2-2
V gene: TRBV2
CDR3 protein: ASSDRGLAGLEELF

clone size: once
J gene: TRBJ2-1
V gene: TRBV18
CDR3 protein: ASSRRGANDNEQF

clone size: NA
J gene: TRBJ2-1
V gene: TRBV7-2
CDR3 protein: ASSPPVWEAYNEQF

clone size: NA
J gene: TRBJ1-5
V gene: TRBV9
CDR3 protein: ASSQFAQAGNQPQH

clone size: NA
J gene: TRBJ2-7
V gene: TRBV9
CDR3 protein: ASSGTSGAYEQY